This TCR beta chain was retrieved from a study of human T cells and chemical hapten exposure. From the RACE reads, TCRdb called clonotypes with MiXCR, one entry per CDR3 protein. Of roughly 380,000 distinct CDR3 sequences in the sample, 5% to 6.5% are singletons; the top ten hold just over 2.5%. The time point is: pre-sensitization, week 0. The treatment denotes: therapeutic diphenylcyclopropenone sensitization with weekly scalp DPC. Every donor had alopecia and was 18 to 70 years old; all were suitable for DPC. Per the germline V gene, CDR1 is MNHNS and CDR2 is SASEGT. The ends were cut back, 3 bases at V and 8 bases at J, with 14 bases in the middle. This CDR3 comprises 14 residues. The sample holds many counts of this clonotype.

The sequences come from whole blood, collected in connection with sensitization to the hapten diphenylcyclopropenone (DPC). This receptor was taken from a woman aged 50 to 60 with alopecia areata. Some clones in this sample may be carry-over from other donors' samples. The chain uses TRBV6-1 and TRBJ2-1, with D perhaps matching TRBD1 (6 bases). CDR3 loop: CASSDSDSRDEQFF. CDR3 in DNA: TGTGCCAGCAGTGACTCGGACAGTAGGGATGAGCAGTTCTTC.